This TCR beta chain was sequenced during a study of blood T cell repertoires in COVID-19. Overall study: The study drew acute and convalescent COVID-19 samples from the United States, Italy and Spain. T cells, B-cell-depleted T cells, or PBMCs supplied cDNA or gDNA.

This CDR3 has 14 residues. CDR1 and CDR2 (germline): SNHLY, FYNNEI. V was cut by 6 bases and J by 0 bases, with 11 bases left in between. As originally analysed: Nucleated cell counts were estimated from reference gene primer amplification. Generated by immunoSEQ multiplex PCR, the TCRdb table keeps only in-frame clones and is missing some. For V, J and clone size, that table is used; D and trimming come from the DNA. The sample lists about 47,000 clones; roughly four fifths were seen once. The chain carries TRBV2 and TRBJ1-1; D remains ambiguous. Sequencing was carried out using peripheral blood. This TCR was recovered from a man between 60 and 75 years old with acute or convalescent COVID-19. This CDR3 is CASRDTAMNTEAFF. DNA for the CDR3: TGTGCCAGCAGGGATACAGCCATGAACACTGAAGCTTTCTTT.